Described below is a single T cell receptor (beta chain) sequence and its context. This clone has a handful of counts. It has no known antigen specificity. Per-base quality was not reported, and no clone a single base away is much larger than it. The sample originates from a study of cytomegalovirus exposure and HLA in healthy donors (dated by TCRdb to the late 2010s). In terms of the full investigation: In an earlier analysis of 587 of the donors, approximately 260 Gb of sequence data and just under 120 million unique TCR beta sequences from about 179 million T cells were reported. An early release that covered fewer than 800 HLA-typed donors contained approximately 300 gigabases of sequencing data and tens of millions of unique TCR sequences. The genetic ancestry cluster associated with self-reported Caucasian donors included 81% of the approximately 430 genotyped donors. The study aimed to test whether signatures of past pathogen exposure could be identified by cataloging public T cell receptors. The study profiled the T cell repertoires of 550 to 700 subjects by immunosequencing and related them to cytomegalovirus serostatus. Besides the first cohort of more than 650 subjects, a separate validation cohort made up of over 100 different subjects was used. To predict cytomegalovirus infection status, the study brought together high-throughput TCR immunosequencing, statistical association of individual TCRs with disease status, and machine learning. In a later analysis, previously published TCR beta repertoires from 666 donors were re-analyzed and high-resolution HLA genotyping was added so that TCR occurrence patterns could be studied. In the later analysis, no new phenotypic data were used to find candidate immune exposures; instead, reliance was placed on TCR beta sequences and their occurrence across donors. An earlier analysis of around 580 of the donors used high-throughput TCR beta sequencing to judge whether each TCR beta V gene segment behaved as functional or pseudogenic. Donor age, sex, ethnicity and CMV serostatus were collected together with the repertoire data. Genome-wide SNP genotypes for about 65% of the roughly 670 donors were used in a later genetic analysis, which treated that subset as a discovery cohort. All discovery cohort repertoires had been generated on a single sequencing platform. HLA typing covered class I and class II loci at four-digit resolution. The number of donors typed differed by locus, with about 620-630 for A, B, C, DRB1 and DQB1, roughly 520 for DQA1, under 610 for DPA1, and some 450 for DPB1. A few DR-DQ haplotypes were treated as single units for association and clustering because of strong linkage in the cohort. Among 300 to 500 genotyped donors of the cohort, an average of roughly 230,000 unique TCR beta nucleotide sequences was sequenced per donor, of which about 19% were non-productive.

The paper's findings and limits, for the study overall: Most CMV-associated TCR beta chains appeared to be HLA-restricted in a later analysis, and the HLA associations seemed to be driven largely by CMV exposure. A later genetic analysis reported fewer N-insertions in productive TCRs among donors in an Asian-associated ancestry cluster than the roughly 670-donor mean. Presence/absence analyses assumed roughly uniform sequencing depth across donors, an assumption that may not hold. The 87-base-pair reads could not distinguish some IMGT-functional V segments, including TRBV6-2 and TRBV6-3, so those segments were excluded. In a later analysis, TCR association rates were found to vary across HLA loci, with the most associated TCRs seen for DRB1 alleles and the fewest for HLA-C alleles. The authors suggested that the approach could potentially be generalized to other disease states and immunological phenotypes. A cluster of highly shared sequence variants was judged likely to be a technical artifact of the sequencing pipeline. Several of the top co-occurrence clusters appeared to be linked to parvovirus B19, influenza, CMV and Epstein-Barr virus, according to a later analysis. In vitro tests confirmed that a few of the cytomegalovirus-associated TCR beta chains recognize cytomegalovirus antigens. For the cohort, immune exposure information was limited to CMV serostatus. This cohort had only TCR beta chains sequenced, and the lack of alpha or paired-chain data limited which features could be detected. Compared with equally common non-associated chains, HLA-associated TCR beta chains in a later analysis were more clonally expanded and had lower generation probabilities. Most TCR sequences were observed very rarely across donors, whereas some public TCRs were present in many individuals. Linkage disequilibrium might explain the correlated functional status among segregating V segments, but an unknown experimental factor could not be ruled out. V-gene and J-gene trimming of TCR beta chains was associated with a missense DCLRE1C variant in a later genetic analysis, and the association was replicated in an independent cohort. In the study, approximately 160 TCR beta chains were listed as associated with cytomegalovirus. At a false discovery rate of 0.05, a later analysis linked under 20,000 TCR beta sequences to specific HLA alleles. The classifier was reported to diagnose cytomegalovirus status with high specificity and sensitivity in both the original cohort and the validation cohort. A further reported finding was that TCR beta sequences accurately predicted the HLA-A and HLA-B alleles for most subjects in the first cohort. Because HLA typing was missing for some donors at each locus, association tests included only the typed subset. An earlier analysis of around 500 of the donors showed that most TCR beta V segments appeared in productive rearrangements either about 87% or about 30% of the time, which broadly matched IMGT annotations. Because counts were too low, some 17 rarely observed V segments, including chromosome 9 orphons, were excluded from the earlier analysis of around 640 of the donors. Strong co-occurrence of HLA alleles, especially DR and DQ, made assigning TCR associations to individual alleles difficult.

From the cysteine through the phenylalanine, the CDR3 covers 13 amino acids. The kept DNA is CDR3 alone, 39 bases in frame from the first base. Germline trimming amounts to 3 bases on V and 5 bases on J, with 4 as the count of junction bases outside the gene matches. In the germline V gene (reference sequence), CDR1 corresponds to GTSNPN and CDR2 to SVGIG. The method was the immunoSEQ multiplex PCR assay. For the multiplex PCR, a mixture combining 60 forward primers for TCR Vbeta segments and 13 reverse primers for TCR Jbeta segments was used. The CDR3 region of rearranged TCR beta genes was amplified from genomic DNA with a multiplex PCR assay. The Illumina HiSeq System was used to sequence the amplified TCR beta libraries as 87-base-pair reads. In the original analysis: A later analysis counted about 80 million unique TCR beta chains across the 550 to 750 repertoires, and some 11 million of these chains were shared by at least two donors. To remove PCR and sequencing errors, raw reads were error-corrected and collapsed into unique sequences using a nearest-neighbor algorithm that merged closely related sequences. To assign V, D and J gene segments, CDR3 sequences were aligned to IMGT reference sequences. Each retained sequence needed at least a six-nucleotide match to both a V gene segment and a J gene segment. Rearrangements were called productive when the CDR3 lacked stop codons and stayed in frame with V and J; all others were non-productive. CDR3 was defined according to IMGT convention as the region running from the second conserved V-encoded cysteine to the conserved J-encoded phenylalanine. In an earlier analysis of around 600 of the donors, sequences lacking an unambiguous match to a single V gene segment were excluded. An earlier analysis of approximately 590 of the donors called V segments functional above 56.7% productive rearrangements and segregating when the between-donor standard deviation exceeded 5%. A statistical classification framework was built to diagnose cytomegalovirus status from the catalog of TCR beta chain sequences. In a later analysis, TCR nucleotide sequences were compared against IMGT/GENE-DB human TR gene sequences so that V and J genes could be assigned. In a later analysis, CDR3 sequences and most-parsimonious VDJ recombination scenarios were assigned using the TCRdist pipeline. In a later analysis, every TCR beta chain was defined by the combination of its CDR3 amino acid sequence and its V-gene family, and reads without a unique V-gene family were dropped. To address suspected cross-contamination and a sequencing artifact, a later analysis removed around 590 highly shared, low-generation-probability nucleotide sequences. A later analysis calculated a clonal expansion index for each public chain from normalized within-repertoire ranks of inferred template counts. Generation probabilities in a later analysis came from a VDJ recombination model fitted to out-of-frame rearrangements, and those results were checked against IGoR. In a later analysis, hypergeometric tests were used to score TCR-TCR, TCR-HLA and TCR-CMV co-occurrence, with a repertoire-size bias correction applied to TCR pairs. In a later analysis, false discovery rates were estimated by permuting HLA or CMV assignments 20 times. In a later analysis, co-occurring TCRs were grouped with DBSCAN, and TCRdist sequence similarity was added when clustering was performed within HLA-allele-positive subsets. Co-occurrence clustering excluded repertoires with fewer than 30,000 or more than 120,000 public chains, plus five with anomalous nucleotide sharing. In its TCRdb copy, this immuneACCESS table keeps in-frame sequences only and misses some clones. Where compared with another copy, unresolved V genes explain less than half of these, and the others have no known cause. The V and J calls and clone size were taken over from that table, and D and trimming were inferred from the DNA. This sample lists 100,000 or so clones; 83% were detected once. The ten largest clones add up to roughly 6.1% of the sample.

The cohort was made up of approximately 700 healthy bone marrow donors. Cohort members were all nominally healthy when sampled, although unrecorded immune exposures were likely present. The donor tested CMV seronegative, placing the donor among the 350 or so seronegative members of the cohort. Each donor provided a peripheral blood sample, and peripheral blood mononuclear cells were used for TCR beta sequencing. Genomic DNA was extracted from the blood cell samples with the Qiagen DNeasy Blood Extraction Kit. Specimen: PBMCs. The sequence links TRBV30 to TRBJ1-5; TRBD1 matches 7 bases in the middle. The clonotype comes from a man younger than 35 in good health and CMV-seronegative. The nucleotide sequence reads TGTGCCTGGAGCCGGGACAGTGATCAGCCCCAGCATTTT. It translates as CAWSRDSDQPQHF.